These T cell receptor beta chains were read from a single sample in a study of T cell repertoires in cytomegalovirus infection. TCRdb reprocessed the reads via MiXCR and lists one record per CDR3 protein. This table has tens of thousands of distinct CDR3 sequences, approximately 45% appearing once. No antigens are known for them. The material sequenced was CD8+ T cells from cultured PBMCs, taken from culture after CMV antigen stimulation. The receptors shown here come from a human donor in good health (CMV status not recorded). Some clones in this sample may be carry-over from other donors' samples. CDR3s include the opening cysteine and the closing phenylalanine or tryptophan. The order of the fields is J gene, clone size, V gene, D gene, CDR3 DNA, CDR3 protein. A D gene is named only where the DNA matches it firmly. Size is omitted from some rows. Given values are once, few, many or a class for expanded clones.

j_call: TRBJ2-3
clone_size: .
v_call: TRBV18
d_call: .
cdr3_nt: TGTGCCAGCTCACCTACAGTGGCAGATACGCAGTATTTT
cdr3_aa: CASSPTVADTQYF

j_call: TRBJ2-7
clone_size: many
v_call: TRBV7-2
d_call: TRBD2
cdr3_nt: TGTGCCAGCAGCCTCCTCCTAGCGGGAGGAGGCGAGCAGTACTTC
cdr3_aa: CASSLLLAGGGEQYF

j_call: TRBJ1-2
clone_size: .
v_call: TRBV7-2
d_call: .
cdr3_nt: TGTGCCAGCAGCTTAGAGCTTTCGGCCCCTAACTATGGCTACACCTTC
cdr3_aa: CASSLELSAPNYGYTF

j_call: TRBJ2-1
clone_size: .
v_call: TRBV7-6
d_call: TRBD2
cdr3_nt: TGTGCCAGCATCCCCCTCGGACTAGCGCAAATCTCCTACAATGAGCAGTTCTTC
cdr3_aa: CASIPLGLAQISYNEQFF

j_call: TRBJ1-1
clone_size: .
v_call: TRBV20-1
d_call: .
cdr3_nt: TGCAGTGCTGTATCGCGGGATTTGAACACTGAAGCTTTCTTT
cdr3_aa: CSAVSRDLNTEAFF

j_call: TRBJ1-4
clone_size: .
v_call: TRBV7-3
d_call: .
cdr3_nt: TGTGCCAGCAGCTTTGGACTGGCTGAAAAACTGTTTTTT
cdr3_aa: CASSFGLAEKLFF

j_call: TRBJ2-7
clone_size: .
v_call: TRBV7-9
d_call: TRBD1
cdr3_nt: TGTGCCAGCAGCTCGGCCCGGACAGGGTCCCACGAGCAGTACTTC
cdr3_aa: CASSSARTGSHEQYF

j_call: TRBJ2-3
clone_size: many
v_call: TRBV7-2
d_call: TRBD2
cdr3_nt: TGTGCCAGCGGATCACTAGCGGGGGTAACAGATACGCAGTATTTT
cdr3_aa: CASGSLAGVTDTQYF

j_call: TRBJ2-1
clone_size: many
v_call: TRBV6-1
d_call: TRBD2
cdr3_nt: TGTGCCAGCAGGGAGAGAGCGGGGGCCTACAATGAGCAGTTCTTC
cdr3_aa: CASRERAGAYNEQFF

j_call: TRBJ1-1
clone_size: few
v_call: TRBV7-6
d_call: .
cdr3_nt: TGTGCCAGCAGCTCAAATAAGAACACTGAAGCTTTCTTT
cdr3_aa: CASSSNKNTEAFF

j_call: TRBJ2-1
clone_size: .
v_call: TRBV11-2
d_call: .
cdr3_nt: TGTGCCAGCAGCTTAGTCGGGACTTACTCGGGGGATGAGCAGTTCTTC
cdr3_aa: CASSLVGTYSGDEQFF

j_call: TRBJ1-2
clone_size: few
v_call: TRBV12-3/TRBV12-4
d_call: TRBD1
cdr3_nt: TGTGCCAGCAGCCCGGGACAGGGGTCGAACTATGGCTACACCTTC
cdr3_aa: CASSPGQGSNYGYTF

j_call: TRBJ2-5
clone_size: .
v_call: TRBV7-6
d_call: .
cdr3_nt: TGTGCCAGCAGCTTTAGCACCACCCTAACACAAGAGACCCAGTACTTC
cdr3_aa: CASSFSTTLTQETQYF

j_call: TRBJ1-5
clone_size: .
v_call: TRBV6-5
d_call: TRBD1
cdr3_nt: TGTGCCAGCAGTAGAGGGGGCGGCCAGCCCCAGCATTTT
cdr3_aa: CASSRGGGQPQHF

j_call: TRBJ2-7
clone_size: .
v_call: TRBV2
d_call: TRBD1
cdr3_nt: TGTGCCAGCAGGAGTACAGGGGGCTCCTACGAGCAGTACTTC
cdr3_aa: CASRSTGGSYEQYF

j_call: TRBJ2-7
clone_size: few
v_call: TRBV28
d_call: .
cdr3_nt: TGTGCCAGCACCGTTCAAAGGACAGCGTCCTACGAGCAGTACTTC
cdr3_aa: CASTVQRTASYEQYF

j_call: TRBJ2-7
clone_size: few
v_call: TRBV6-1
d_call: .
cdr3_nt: TGTGCCAGCAGTGGGACGATGGGGGCTTCCTACGAGCAGTACTTC
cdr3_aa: CASSGTMGASYEQYF

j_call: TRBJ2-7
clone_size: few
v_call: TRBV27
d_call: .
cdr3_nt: TGTGCCAGCAGGGGCAGCAACTACGAGCAGTACTTC
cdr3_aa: CASRGSNYEQYF

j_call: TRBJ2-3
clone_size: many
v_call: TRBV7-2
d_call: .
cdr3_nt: TGTGCCAGCAGCTTAGAGGGCTTAGGGGATACGCAGTATTTT
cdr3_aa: CASSLEGLGDTQYF

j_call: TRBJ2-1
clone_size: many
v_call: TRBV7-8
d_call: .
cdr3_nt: TGTGCCAGCAGCCAAAGGGGGGTAAGCTCCTACAATGAGCAGTTCTTC
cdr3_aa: CASSQRGVSSYNEQFF

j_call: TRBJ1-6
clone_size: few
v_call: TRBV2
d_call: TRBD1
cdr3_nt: TGTGCCAGCCCGGACAGGGGGCGACCCTCACCCCTCCACTTT
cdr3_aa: CASPDRGRPSPLHF

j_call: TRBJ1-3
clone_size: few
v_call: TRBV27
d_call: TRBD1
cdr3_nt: TGTGCCAGCAGTAAAATTCGACAGGGGGCAAAGAACACCATATATTTT
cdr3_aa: CASSKIRQGAKNTIYF

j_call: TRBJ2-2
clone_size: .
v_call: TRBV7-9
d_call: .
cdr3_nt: TGTGCCAGCAGCTCCCACCCCCCAAGATCTAACACCGGGGAGCTGTTTTTT
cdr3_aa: CASSSHPPRSNTGELFF

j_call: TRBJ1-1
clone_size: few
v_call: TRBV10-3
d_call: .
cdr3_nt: TGTGCCATCAATACCCAGGGGCGTACCACTGAAGCTTTCTTT
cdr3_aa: CAINTQGRTTEAFF

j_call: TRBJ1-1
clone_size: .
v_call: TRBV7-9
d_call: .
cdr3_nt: TGTGCCAGCAGCCCTCCAGAAACCGGGACTCAAAAAGCTTTCTTT
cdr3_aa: CASSPPETGTQKAFF

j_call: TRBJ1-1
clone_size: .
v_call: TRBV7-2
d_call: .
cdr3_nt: TGTGCCAGCAGCTTAGGAACAGGGTGGAACACTGAAGCTTTCTTT
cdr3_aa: CASSLGTGWNTEAFF

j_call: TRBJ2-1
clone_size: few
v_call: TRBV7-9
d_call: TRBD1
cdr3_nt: TGTGCCAGCAGAAGGACAGGGGCGGATGAGCAGTTCTTC
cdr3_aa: CASRRTGADEQFF

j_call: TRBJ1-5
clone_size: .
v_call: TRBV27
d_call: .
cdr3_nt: TGTGCCAGCAGTTTAAAGACATATCAGCCCCAGCATTTT
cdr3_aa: CASSLKTYQPQHF

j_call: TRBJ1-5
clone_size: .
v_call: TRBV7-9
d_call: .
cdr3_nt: TGTGCCAGCAGCTTAGCCCCGGACAGAAATCAGCCCCAGCATTTT
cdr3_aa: CASSLAPDRNQPQHF

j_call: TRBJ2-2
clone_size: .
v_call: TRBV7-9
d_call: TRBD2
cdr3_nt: TGTGCCAGCAGCCCAGCGGGAGCCGGGGAGCTGTTTTTT
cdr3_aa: CASSPAGAGELFF

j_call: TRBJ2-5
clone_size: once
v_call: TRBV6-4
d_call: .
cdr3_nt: TGTGCCAGCAGATCCGGGTTCCAAGAGACCCAGTACTTC
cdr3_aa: CASRSGFQETQYF

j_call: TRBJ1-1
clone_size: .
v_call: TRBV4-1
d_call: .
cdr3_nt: TGCGCCAGCAGCCAGATCCGGGACAACACTGAAGCTTTCTTT
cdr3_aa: CASSQIRDNTEAFF

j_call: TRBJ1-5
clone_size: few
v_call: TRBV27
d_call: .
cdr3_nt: TGTGCCAGCAGTTTACAAGGGCCTTATAGCAATCAGCCCCAGCATTTT
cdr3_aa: CASSLQGPYSNQPQHF

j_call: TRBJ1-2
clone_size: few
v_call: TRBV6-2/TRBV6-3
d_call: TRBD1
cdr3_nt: TGTGCCAGCAGTTATCGACAGGGGAACTATGGCTACACCTTC
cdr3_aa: CASSYRQGNYGYTF

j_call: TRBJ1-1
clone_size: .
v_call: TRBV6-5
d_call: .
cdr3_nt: TGTGCCAGCAGTTACTCGGTTCAGAACACTGAAGCTTTCTTT
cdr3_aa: CASSYSVQNTEAFF

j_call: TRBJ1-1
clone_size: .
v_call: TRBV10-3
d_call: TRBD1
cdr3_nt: TGTGCCATCAGTGAGCTTAATCAGGGACAGGGGAACACTGAAGCTTTCTTT
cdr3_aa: CAISELNQGQGNTEAFF

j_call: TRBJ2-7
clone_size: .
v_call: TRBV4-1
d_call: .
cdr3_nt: TGCGCCAGCAGCCAAGAACCCGACCGGTCCTACGAGCAGTACTTC
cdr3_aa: CASSQEPDRSYEQYF

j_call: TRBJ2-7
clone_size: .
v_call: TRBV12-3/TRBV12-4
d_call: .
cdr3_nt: TGTGCCAGCAGACCACCCGACAGCTACGAGCAGTACTTC
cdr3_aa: CASRPPDSYEQYF

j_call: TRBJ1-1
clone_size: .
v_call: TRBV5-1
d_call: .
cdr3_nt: TGCGCCAGCAGTTACGGAGGGGTTGAAGCTTTCTTT
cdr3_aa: CASSYGGVEAFF

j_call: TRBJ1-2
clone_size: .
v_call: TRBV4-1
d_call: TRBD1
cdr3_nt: TGCGCCAGCAGCCAAGTACGACAGGGGGCCCTCGGGGGCTATGGCTACACCTTC
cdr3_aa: CASSQVRQGALGGYGYTF

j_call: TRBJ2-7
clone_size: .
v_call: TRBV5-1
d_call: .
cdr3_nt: TGCGCCAGCAGCGAGGAGAGTTCCTACGAGCAGTACTTC
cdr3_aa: CASSEESSYEQYF

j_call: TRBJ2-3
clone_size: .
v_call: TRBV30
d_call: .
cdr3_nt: TGTGCCTGGAGTGCCCGGGGGAGCACAGATACGCAGTATTTT
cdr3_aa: CAWSARGSTDTQYF

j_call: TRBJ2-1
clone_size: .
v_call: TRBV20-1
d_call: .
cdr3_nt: TGCAGTGCTCGAGGAGGGCCTCGGAATGAGCAGTTCTTC
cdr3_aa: CSARGGPRNEQFF